The 27 T cell receptor beta chains presented below share a single source sample, sequenced in a study of T-cell reconstitution after alpha-beta-depleted transplantation in children. Unique molecular identifiers tagged the TCRbeta library. From the PCR reads, TCRdb called clonotypes with MiXCR, one entry per CDR3 protein. Of nearly 350,000 distinct CDR3 sequences in the sample, around 15% were seen once. The sample in question was PBMCs, mostly from graft donor cells, obtained 360 days after TCRalphabeta/CD19-depleted stem cell transplant. The receptors come from a male patient aged 2 to 10 who had a stem cell transplant for acute lymphoblastic leukemia, so the T cells may come from the graft donor.

This clonotype was counted at least ten times. This chain joins TRBV12-3 or TRBV12-4 and TRBJ1-5; D is possibly TRBD1 (5 bases). Trimming took off 2 bases at V and 4 bases at J, with 18 bases between the two ends. The CDR3 runs 17 residues. This CDR3 reads CASSLSCRAGLNQPQHF. The CDR3, as DNA: TGTGCCAGCAGTTTATCCTGCAGGGCCGGGCTTAATCAGCCCCAGCATTTT.

The chain has TRBV27 and TRBJ1-5; TRBD1 might be the D (6 bases). The V gene's germline CDR1 is MNHEY and CDR2 SMNVEV (reference sequence). The CDR3 has 13 residues. With 6 bases removed from V and 6 bases from J, the gap between germline ends came to 12 bases. The chain's CDR3 is CASSQTGVQPQHF. The CDR3 DNA reads as TGTGCCAGCAGCCAGACAGGAGTTCAGCCCCAGCATTTT.

Only a few counts were recorded for this clonotype. The rearrangement links TRBV30 to TRBJ1-4; 7 bases match TRBD1. From germline, CDR1 is GTSNPN and CDR2 SVGIG (reference sequence). V lost 8 bases, J lost 8 bases, and 11 bases stayed unmatched. This CDR3 has 13 residues. CDR3 protein: CAGQGVAGEKLFF. For the CDR3, the DNA is TGTGCCGGCCAGGGGGTTGCTGGGGAAAAACTGTTTTTT.

The chain combines TRBV12-3 or TRBV12-4 with TRBJ2-1, with D possibly TRBD2 on 5 matching bases. This CDR3 has 12 residues. The V end was cut by 5 bases, the J end by 7 bases, with 9 bases between. For the CDR3, the DNA is TGTGCCAGCAGTCCCTGGGAGAATGAGCAGTTCTTC. Translating gives CASSPWENEQFF.

This clonotype has a count of ten or more. The chain couples TRBV20-1 to TRBJ2-1; tentatively, D is TRBD2 (6 bases). The CDR3 has 17 amino acids. V dropped 4 bases and J dropped 4 bases, with 23 bases sitting between them. Germline V lookup: CDR1 DFQATT, CDR2 SNEGSKA (reference sequence). The CDR3 is CSANPSGAVLRYNEQFF. DNA for the CDR3: TGCAGTGCTAACCCTTCGGGAGCGGTACTTCGGTACAATGAGCAGTTCTTC.

Ten or more counts support this clonotype. The V call is TRBV7-2, the J call TRBJ2-3; D gene uncertain. V was pared by 2 bases and J by 5 bases, with 20 bases between. Per germline, CDR1 SGHTA and CDR2 FQGNSA. There are 17 residues in the CDR3. The CDR3 here is CASSLRPNRASGDTQYF. The CDR3 region has the DNA TGTGCCAGCAGCTTACGTCCCAACAGAGCCTCAGGAGATACGCAGTATTTT.

This clonotype was recorded a few times. The chain employs TRBV12-3 or TRBV12-4 and TRBJ2-3; TRBD2 aligns across 8 bases. The CDR3 is 16 residues long. V lost 2 bases and J lost 1; bases outside the gene matches: 5. The CDR3 loop reads CASSLLSGGGTDTQYF. The CDR3 nucleotides read TGTGCCAGCAGTTTACTCTCCGGGGGGGGCACAGATACGCAGTATTTT.

This clonotype has a handful of counts. The rearrangement links TRBV24-1 to TRBJ1-2; weak D call: TRBD1 (6 bases). This CDR3 spans 14 amino acids. In germline, CDR1 is KGHDR, CDR2 SFDVKD. Trimming took off 4 bases at V and 7 bases at J, with 15 bases between the two ends. In nucleotides, the CDR3 is TGTGCCACCAGTGACCCCGGACAGACCCTTGGCTACACCTTC. It yields the protein CATSDPGQTLGYTF.

This rearrangement joins TRBV11-1 to TRBJ2-4; D is tentatively TRBD1 or TRBD2 (5 bases each). Germline V gene lookup returns CDR1 SGHAT and CDR2 FQDESV (reference sequence). Trimming took 0 bases from V and 0 from J, leaving 18 bases between them. The CDR3 runs to 19 residues. For the CDR3, the DNA is TGTGCCAGCAGCTTAGCTCCCTTCGGGACCGTGCTAGCCAAAAACATTCAGTACTTC. This translates into CASSLAPFGTVLAKNIQYF.

The chain employs TRBV9 and TRBJ2-7; 7 nucleotides agree with TRBD1. This CDR3 is 15 amino acids long. The V gene's germline CDR1 is SGDLS and CDR2 YYNGEE. V was clipped by 4 bases and J by 6 bases; unmatched bases: 13. The CDR3 sequence is CASSPGQTMGLEQYF. The CDR3, as DNA: TGTGCCAGCAGCCCGGGACAGACCATGGGGCTCGAGCAGTACTTC.

J is TRBJ2-5 and V is TRBV11-2, with unresolved D. The CDR3 extends over 16 amino acids. V was pared by 5 bases and J by 5 bases, with 21 bases between. CDR1 SGHAT and CDR2 FQNNGV come from the germline V gene. The CDR3 region is CASSPPKRAGRETQYF. The CDR3 DNA reads as TGTGCCAGCAGCCCCCCAAAACGGGCAGGTCGGGAGACCCAGTACTTC.

The sample holds a few counts of this clonotype. The chain is built from TRBV5-1 and TRBJ1-5; 8 bases align to TRBD1. The junction had 6 bases not matched to a gene; V was cut back by 4 bases and J by 3 bases. CDR3 length equals 15 residues. Looked up from germline, CDR1 is SGHRS and CDR2 is YFSETQ. The CDR3: CASSNGQGDNQPQHF. DNA of the CDR3: TGCGCCAGCAGCAACGGACAGGGAGACAATCAGCCCCAGCATTTT.

This clonotype came up many times. This rearrangement joins TRBV15 to TRBJ2-1; 7 nucleotides line up with TRBD2. The CDR3 loop spans 16 amino acids. Germline loops: CDR1 LNHNV, CDR2 YYDKDF (reference sequence). V was pared by 1 base and J by 4 bases, with 7 bases of the junction left unmatched. CDR3 amino acids: CATSRGAGTKYNEQFF. CDR3 sequence (DNA): TGTGCCACCAGCAGAGGAGCCGGGACTAAATACAATGAGCAGTTCTTC.

In this sample, this clonotype turned up a few times. The chain carries TRBV4-3 and TRBJ2-7; D gene ambiguous. The CDR3 length is 14 residues. V lost 0 bases and J lost 3, with 9 bases in between. Germline lookup yields CDR1 LGHNA and CDR2 YSLEER. The CDR3 protein is CASSQDRSYYEQYF. CDR3 in DNA: TGCGCCAGCAGCCAAGATCGGAGCTACTACGAGCAGTACTTC.

To note about this clonotype: One junction end does not reproduce the germline sequence, and a read error may be involved. The chain links TRBV12-3 or TRBV12-4 to TRBJ2-5, with 9 bases matching TRBD1. There are 19 residues in the CDR3. The CDR3 coding sequence is TGTGCCTGCAGCATATTACGCTACACGACAGGGGGGAACCAAGAGACCCAGTACTTC. Its translation is CACSILRYTTGGNQETQYF.

This clonotype has at least ten counts. The rearrangement joins TRBV20-1 to TRBJ2-7; the D is unclear. CDR1 is DFQATT, CDR2 SNEGSKA, per germline (reference sequence). Trimming shortened V by 4 bases and J by 4 bases, and 11 bases separated the two germline ends. The CDR3 is 12 amino acids. The DNA of the CDR3 is TGCAGTGCTAAGGATCTAGTTTACGAGCAGTACTTC. It encodes CSAKDLVYEQYF.

In its sample, this clonotype was seen a few times. This chain links TRBV4-3 with TRBJ2-3; TRBD2 matches 10 bases. CDR3 length: 17 residues. Per the germline V gene, CDR1 is LGHNA and CDR2 is YSLEER. Trimming cost V 1 base and J 2 bases; bases outside gene matches: 6. CDR3 loop: CASSQGPAGGFTDTQYF. For the CDR3, the DNA is TGCGCCAGCAGCCAAGGTCCAGCGGGAGGGTTCACAGATACGCAGTATTTT.

This clonotype occurred a few times. J is TRBJ2-4 and V is TRBV29-1; 8 bases match TRBD2. The CDR3 runs to 15 residues. V gave up 6 bases and J gave up 0 bases; unmatched junction bases: 7. Looked up from germline, CDR1 is SQVTM and CDR2 is ANQGSEA. The CDR3: CSVLGGGLAKNIQYF. The CDR3 nucleotides are TGCAGCGTCCTCGGGGGGGGTCTAGCCAAAAACATTCAGTACTTC.

This clonotype was counted only a few times. This CDR3 reads CSARQGREQYF. The CDR3 DNA reads as TGCAGTGCAAGACAGGGCCGCGAGCAGTACTTC. The V and J genes are TRBV20-1 and TRBJ2-7; 7 nucleotides agree with TRBD1. Unmatched junction bases numbered 5, after V lost 6 bases and J lost 6 bases. Germline CDR1 reads DFQATT; CDR2 reads SNEGSKA (reference sequence). The CDR3 consists of 11 residues.

The gene calls are TRBV29-1 and TRBJ2-1, with 7 bases matching TRBD2. This CDR3 contains 18 residues. The junction had 16 bases not matched to a gene; V was cut back by 4 bases and J by 1 base. Germline-derived CDR1 and CDR2 are SQVTM and ANQGSEA. The CDR3: CSVVGGNTPKISYNEQFF. CDR3 in DNA: TGCAGCGTTGTCGGGGGGAACACACCCAAGATTTCCTACAATGAGCAGTTCTTC.

V and J are TRBV24-1 and TRBJ2-3; 12 bases fit TRBD2. From germline, CDR1 is KGHDR and CDR2 SFDVKD. Trimming at V came to 4 bases and at J to 2 bases, leaving 18 bases not matched to a gene. CDR3 length: 21 residues. CDR3 residues: CATSDPRRTGGLAGHTDTQYF. The CDR3 coding sequence is TGTGCCACCAGTGACCCCCGACGGACAGGAGGACTAGCGGGACACACAGATACGCAGTATTTT.

This clonotype was counted ten times or more. The genes are TRBV12-3 or TRBV12-4 and TRBJ2-7; D gene unclear. V lost 6 bases to trimming and J lost 6 bases, with 12 bases between them. This CDR3 has 12 residues. The CDR3 DNA sequence: TGTGCCAGCAGGGCTAACAGCTTCGAGCAGTACTTC. Translating it yields CASRANSFEQYF.

This clonotype was counted between two and nine times. V usage is TRBV12-3 or TRBV12-4 and J usage is TRBJ2-2; D ambiguous. The CDR3 is 14 amino acids. Trimming stripped 7 bases from V and 3 bases from J, with 12 bases between. The DNA of the CDR3 is TGTGCCAGCACATTGGAGACATACACCGGGGAGCTGTTTTTT. Its translation: CASTLETYTGELFF.

The chain carries TRBV4-2 and TRBJ2-1; 8 nucleotides match TRBD2. Germline V gene data show CDR1 as LGHNA and CDR2 as YNFKEQ. The CDR3 is made up of 15 amino acids. V was clipped by 3 bases and J by 8 bases; unmatched bases: 9. This CDR3 reads CASSQAGTRGYEQFF. The CDR3 coding sequence is TGTGCCAGCAGCCAGGCCGGGACTAGGGGGTATGAGCAGTTCTTC.

A few counts support this clonotype. The chain links TRBV10-3 to TRBJ2-3; 10 bases fit TRBD2. Germline loops: CDR1 ENHRY, CDR2 SYGVKD. With 5 bases clipped from V and 2 bases from J, the junction kept 7 bases outside the gene matches. The CDR3 spans 16 residues. CDR3 nucleotides: TGTGCCATCAGTCCCGGGACTAGCGACCCCACAGATACGCAGTATTTT. It yields the protein CAISPGTSDPTDTQYF.

In this sample, this clonotype turned up a few times. The V call is TRBV12-3 or TRBV12-4, the J call TRBJ1-1; 7 bases agree with TRBD1. The trim removed 6 bases at V and 3 bases at J, leaving 16 bases unmatched. This CDR3 has 17 amino acids. CDR3 region: CASSLGRGGPGDTEAFF. Written as DNA, the CDR3 is TGTGCCAGCAGCCTTGGGAGAGGGGGCCCTGGGGACACTGAAGCTTTCTTT.

This clonotype showed up just a few times. This chain connects TRBV4-3 to TRBJ2-4; the match to TRBD2 covers 11 bases. CDR1 and CDR2 from the germline V gene are LGHNA and YSLEER. V was pared by 0 bases and J by 9 bases, with 7 bases of the junction left unmatched. The CDR3 sequence is 16 residues long. In nucleotides, the CDR3 is TGCGCCAGCAGCCAAGAGTTAGCGGGAGGGCACGGCATTCAGTACTTC. Translated: CASSQELAGGHGIQYF.